This TCR beta chain stems from a study of control samples from healthy donors and cancer patients. Sequencing used immunoSEQ multiplex PCR; TCRdb keeps in-frame clones, though not all of them. The repertoire includes just over 150,000 clones, approximately 93% of them detected once, and approximately 8% sits in the top ten. The CDR3 length is 15 residues. J gave up 5 bases and V 4 bases, and 6 bases lay outside the gene matches. Germline lookup yields CDR1 SGHRS and CDR2 YFSETQ. The source material was blood. The source of this sequence is a woman aged 40 to 50 in good health. The chain carries TRBV5-1 and TRBJ2-5; 12 positions match TRBD1. CDR3 sequence (DNA): TGCGCCAGCAGCGCGGGGACAGGGGGCGGGGAGACCCAGTACTTC. Translation: CASSAGTGGGETQYF.